This note documents a single TCR beta chain sequence. Profiling relied on immunoSEQ multiplex PCR, and the TCRdb table lists in-frame clones only, not all of them. In the table there are roughly 76,000 clones, approximately 90% of which are singletons. With 5 bases clipped from V and 2 bases from J, the junction kept 7 bases outside the gene matches. CDR1 is SNHLY, CDR2 FYNNEI, per germline. This CDR3 comprises 16 residues. This entry comes from a study of blood T cell repertoires in COVID-19. The chain couples TRBV2 to TRBJ2-3; TRBD2 matches 10 bases. The source material was peripheral blood. The sequence derives from a woman in her sixties with active COVID-19. CDR3 region: CASSRLAGLYTDTQYF. The CDR3 nucleotides are TGTGCCAGCAGTAGACTAGCGGGCCTGTACACAGATACGCAGTATTTT.